This TCR beta chain was recorded in a study of T cell repertoires in cytomegalovirus infection. Overall study context: CMV epitopes used comprised recently identified HLA-C-restricted ones and well-studied HLA-B-restricted ones. Both a matching HLA type and CMV infection were indicated by public TCR beta signatures. General study results and limits: There were HLA-C-restricted CMV-specific TCR beta clonotypes dominating the ex vivo response. The study identified carriers of CMV plus the relevant HLA from cumulative public TCR beta family frequency.

TCRdb independently ran MiXCR on the reads; one entry per CDR3 protein. Of 700,000 to 900,000 distinct CDR3 sequences listed, 25% to 35% are singletons. This clonotype was observed a few times. Antigen: not known. This CDR3 comprises 18 residues. Germline assignment: CDR1 SEHNR and CDR2 FQNEAQ (reference sequence). V dropped 4 bases and J dropped 1 base, with 17 bases sitting between them. This chain uses TRBV7-9 with TRBJ2-6; D gene ambiguous. The starting material was cultured CD8+ T cells from PBMCs, obtained from culture after CMV antigen stimulation. This clonotype originated in a human donor in good health (CMV status not recorded). Some clones in this sample may be carry-over from other donors' samples. CDR3 sequence reads: CASSSYKELVSGANVLTF. CDR3 sequence (DNA): TGTGCCAGCAGCTCCTACAAGGAGTTGGTATCTGGGGCCAACGTCCTGACTTTC.